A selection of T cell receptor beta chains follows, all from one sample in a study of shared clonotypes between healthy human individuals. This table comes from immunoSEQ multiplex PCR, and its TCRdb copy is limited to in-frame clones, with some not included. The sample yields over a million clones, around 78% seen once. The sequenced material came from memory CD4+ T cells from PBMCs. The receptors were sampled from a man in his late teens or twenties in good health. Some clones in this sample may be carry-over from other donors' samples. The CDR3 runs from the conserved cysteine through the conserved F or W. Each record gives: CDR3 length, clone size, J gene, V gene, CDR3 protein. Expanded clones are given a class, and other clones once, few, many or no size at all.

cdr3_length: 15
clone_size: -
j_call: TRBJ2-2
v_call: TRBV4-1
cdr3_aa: CASSQRDGRSGELFF

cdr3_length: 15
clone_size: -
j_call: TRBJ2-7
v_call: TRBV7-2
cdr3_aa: CASSLGSGSTYEQYF

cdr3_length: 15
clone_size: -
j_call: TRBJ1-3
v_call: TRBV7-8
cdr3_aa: CASSFGPALRNTIYF

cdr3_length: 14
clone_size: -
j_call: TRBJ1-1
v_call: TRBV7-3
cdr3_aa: CASSLDWGATEAFF

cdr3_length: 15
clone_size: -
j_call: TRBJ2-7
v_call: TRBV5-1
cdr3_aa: CASSFLAGTTYEQYF

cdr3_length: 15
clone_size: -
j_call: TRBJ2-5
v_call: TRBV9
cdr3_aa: CASSVGLQGQETQYF

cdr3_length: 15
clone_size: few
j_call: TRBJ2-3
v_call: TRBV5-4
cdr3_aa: CASSLGQGFTDTQYF

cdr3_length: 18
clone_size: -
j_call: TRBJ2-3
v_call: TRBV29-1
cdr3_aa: CSVEGSPTIIPITDTQYF

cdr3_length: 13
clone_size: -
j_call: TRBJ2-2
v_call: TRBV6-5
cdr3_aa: CASWAPNTGELFF

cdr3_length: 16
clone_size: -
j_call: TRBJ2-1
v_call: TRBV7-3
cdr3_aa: CASSLAGRGAYNEQFF

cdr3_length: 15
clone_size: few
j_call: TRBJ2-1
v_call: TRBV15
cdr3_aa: CATLGGSSSYNEQFF

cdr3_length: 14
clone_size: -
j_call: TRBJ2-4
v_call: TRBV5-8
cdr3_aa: CASIRSGQGDIQYF

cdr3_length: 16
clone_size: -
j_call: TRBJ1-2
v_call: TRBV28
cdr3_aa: CASSPGTALLSYGYTF

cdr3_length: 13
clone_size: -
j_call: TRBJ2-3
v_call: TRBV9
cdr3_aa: CASSEAATDTQYF

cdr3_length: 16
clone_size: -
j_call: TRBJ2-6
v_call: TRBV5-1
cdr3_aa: CASSLGPGAGANVLTF

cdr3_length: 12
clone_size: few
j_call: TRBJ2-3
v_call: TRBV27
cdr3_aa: CASRTLGTTTYF

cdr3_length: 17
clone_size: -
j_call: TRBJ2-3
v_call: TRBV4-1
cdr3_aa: CASQWALAGANTDTQYF

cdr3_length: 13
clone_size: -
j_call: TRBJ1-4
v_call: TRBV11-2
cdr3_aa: CASSLSLNEKLFF

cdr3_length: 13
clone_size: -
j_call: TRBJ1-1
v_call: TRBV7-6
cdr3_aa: CASSFDLNTEAFF

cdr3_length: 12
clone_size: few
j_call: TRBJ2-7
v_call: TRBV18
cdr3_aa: CASSPARTEQYF

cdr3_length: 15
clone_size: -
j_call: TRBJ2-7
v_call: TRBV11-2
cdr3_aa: CASSLERGGAYEQYF

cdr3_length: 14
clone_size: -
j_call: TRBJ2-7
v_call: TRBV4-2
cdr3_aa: CASSRRGNGDEQYF

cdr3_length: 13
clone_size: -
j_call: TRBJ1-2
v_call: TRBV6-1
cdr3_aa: CASDWTAAYGYTF

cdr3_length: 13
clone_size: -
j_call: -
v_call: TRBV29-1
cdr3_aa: CSVVLAPTYEQYF

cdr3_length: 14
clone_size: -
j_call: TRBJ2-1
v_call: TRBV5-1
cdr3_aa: CASSLTGSYNEQFF

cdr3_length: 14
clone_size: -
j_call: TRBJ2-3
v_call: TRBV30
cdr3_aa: CVFRLSSGTDTQYF

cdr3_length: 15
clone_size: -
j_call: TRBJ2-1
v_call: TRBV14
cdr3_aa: CASSRREAPYNEQFF

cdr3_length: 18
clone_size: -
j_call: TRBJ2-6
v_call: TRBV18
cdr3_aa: CASSQPGQVGSGANVLTF

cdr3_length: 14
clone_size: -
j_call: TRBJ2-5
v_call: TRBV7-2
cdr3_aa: CASSPGLAQETQYF

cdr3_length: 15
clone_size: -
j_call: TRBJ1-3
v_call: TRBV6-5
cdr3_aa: CASSYRGRVLDTIYF

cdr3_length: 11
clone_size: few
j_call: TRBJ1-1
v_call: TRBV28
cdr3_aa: CASRENTEAFF